The present entry profiles one T cell receptor (beta chain) with its context. The CDR3 consists of 15 residues. Germline V gene lookup returns CDR1 MNHEY and CDR2 SVGEGT. Trimming removed 4 bases from V and 2 bases from J, with 14 bases in between. The data are from a study of blood T cell repertoires in COVID-19. In the authors' methods: Cell counts per sample came from amplifying reference gene primers. TCRdb keeps only in-frame clones here, not all; method: immunoSEQ multiplex PCR. The DNA was the basis for D and trimming; V, J and clone size are from that table. The sample includes about 40,000 clones, 88% of them seen just once.

This TCR was sampled from a human donor in a cohort sampled during active COVID-19. The sample comprised peripheral blood. The J gene is TRBJ1-2, the V gene TRBV6-2 or TRBV6-3; TRBD1 is a possible D gene (6 bases). DNA of the CDR3: TGTGCCAGCAGTTCAAACAGGGTGATCAACTATGGCTACACCTTC. Residues: CASSSNRVINYGYTF.